This entry lists 23 T cell receptor beta chains sequenced from one sample in a study of blood T cell repertoires in COVID-19. The method was immunoSEQ multiplex PCR; TCRdb's version includes in-frame clones alone and lacks a portion of them. The data contain 250,000 or so clones, around four fifths of them seen just once; the ten biggest clones take up under 5.5%. The material sequenced was peripheral blood. All receptors come from a man aged 60 to 75 with acute or convalescent COVID-19.

The chain links TRBV16 to TRBJ2-7, with 8 bases identical to TRBD2. Trimming took 0 bases from V and 7 from J; bases not matched to a gene: 20. Per germline, CDR1 KGHSY and CDR2 FQNENV. The CDR3 runs to 19 residues. This chain's CDR3 is CASSQSFPGVAGGPIEQYF. The CDR3 DNA sequence: TGTGCCAGCAGCCAATCGTTCCCCGGGGTTGCGGGGGGCCCTATTGAGCAGTACTTC.

Here the CDR3 DNA reads TGTGCCAGCAGCCCCCGGGACAGCTATGGCTACACCTTC. Protein sequence: CASSPRDSYGYTF. The chain carries TRBV3-1 (or the pseudogene TRBV3-2) and TRBJ1-2, with 7 bases that match TRBD1. The CDR3 runs to 13 residues. The trim removed 4 bases at V and 4 bases at J, leaving 3 bases unmatched. CDR1 and CDR2 from the germline V gene are LGHDT and YNNKEL (reference sequence).

This chain connects TRBV11-3 to TRBJ2-1; D is perhaps TRBD2 (6 bases). Looked up from germline, CDR1 is SGHNT and CDR2 is YENEEA. CDR3 size: 16 residues. Trimming took 0 bases from V and 0 from J, leaving 9 bases between them. The CDR3 nucleotides are TGTGCCAGCAGCTTAGAGCGGGGCCGCTCCTACAATGAGCAGTTCTTC. Amino acids: CASSLERGRSYNEQFF. Looking up the rest from reference TRBV11-3 and TRBJ2-1 gives the full variable domain: EAGVVQSPRYKIIEKKQPVAFWCNPISGHNTLYWYLQNLGQGPELLIRYENEEAVDDSQLPKDRFSAERLKGVDSTLKIQPAELGDSAVYLCASSLERGRSYNEQFFGPGTRLTVL.

The chain links TRBV2 to TRBJ1-5; a weak D match, TRBD1 (6 bases). V was clipped by 3 bases and J by 1 base, with 10 bases between them. The CDR3 extends over 15 amino acids. Germline V gene lookup returns CDR1 SNHLY and CDR2 FYNNEI. This CDR3 is CASSDTGISNQPQHF. In nucleotides, the CDR3 is TGTGCCAGCAGTGACACAGGGATAAGCAATCAGCCCCAGCATTTT.

The rearrangement links TRBV6-2 or TRBV6-3 to TRBJ2-7, with 11 nucleotides matching TRBD1. CDR3 length: 15 residues. Germline V gene data show CDR1 as MNHEY and CDR2 as SVGEGT. The J segment lost 6 bases and the V segment lost 0 bases, leaving 4 bases of the junction unmatched. This CDR3 reads CASSYSTGTGGEQYF. The CDR3, as DNA: TGTGCCAGCAGTTACTCGACGGGGACAGGGGGCGAGCAGTACTTC.

J is TRBJ2-7 and V is TRBV12-5; TRBD1 matches 11 bases. CDR3 length: 15 amino acids. The ends lost 7 bases at V and 6 bases at J; junction bases unmatched: 11. The germline V gene has CDR1 LGHNT and CDR2 FRNRAP. The CDR3 reads CASDPTGTGGSEQYF. The CDR3 coding sequence is TGTGCTAGTGATCCCACCGGGACAGGGGGAAGCGAGCAGTACTTC.

The V gene is TRBV5-1, the J gene TRBJ2-7, with 8 bases lining up with TRBD1. V lost 5 bases, J lost 5 bases, and 6 bases stayed unmatched. Germline V gene lookup returns CDR1 SGHRS and CDR2 YFSETQ. This CDR3 spans 13 amino acids. As DNA, the CDR3 is TGCGCCAGCAGATCCGACAGGGGCCACGAGCAGTACTTC. Protein sequence: CASRSDRGHEQYF.

V gene TRBV7-9 combines with J gene TRBJ2-7, with 8 nucleotides matching TRBD1. The CDR3 is made up of 17 amino acids. With V trimmed by 6 bases and J by 6 bases, 19 bases remained unmatched. Germline V lookup: CDR1 SEHNR, CDR2 FQNEAQ (reference sequence). This chain's CDR3 is CASSYSVRDRRFGEQYF. The CDR3 DNA reads as TGTGCCAGCAGTTACTCAGTCCGGGACAGGAGATTTGGCGAGCAGTACTTC. The full variable domain, completed using reference TRBV7-9 and TRBJ2-7, is DTGVSQNPRHKITKRGQNVTFRCDPISEHNRLYWYRQTLGQGPEFLTYFQNEAQLEKSRLLSDRFSAERPKGSFSTLEIQRTEQGDSAMYLCASSYSVRDRRFGEQYFGPGTRLTVT.

The chain couples TRBV6-2 or TRBV6-3 to TRBJ2-4, with 8 bases lining up with TRBD1. This CDR3 spans 17 amino acids. CDR1 and CDR2 (germline): MNHEY, SVGEGT. Trimming took 2 bases from V and 0 from J; bases not matched to a gene: 6. CDR3 coding DNA: TGTGCCAGCAGTTACCCGAGGACAGGGCTAGCCAAAAACATTCAGTACTTC. This encodes CASSYPRTGLAKNIQYF.

The genes are TRBV7-2 and TRBJ2-2; possibly TRBD2 for D (6 bases). The germline V gene encodes CDR1 SGHTA and CDR2 FQGNSA. V was cut by 2 bases and J by 7 bases, with 23 bases left in between. The CDR3 contains 18 residues. The CDR3 DNA reads TGTGCCAGCAGCTTATCTCCTTTAGGCGGGATCTCGGGCGGGGAGCTGTTTTTT. It codes for CASSLSPLGGISGGELFF.

Only a few counts were recorded for this clone. The V and J genes are TRBV13 and TRBJ2-3; 11 nucleotides line up with TRBD2. The V segment lost 4 bases and the J segment 0 bases; nucleotides outside the gene matches: 9. Germline CDR1 PRHDT, CDR2 FYEKMQ (reference sequence). The CDR3 has 18 residues. The CDR3 DNA reads as TGTGCCAGCAGCTCGACGAGGGGACTAGCGGACAGCACAGATACGCAGTATTTT. Its protein is CASSSTRGLADSTDTQYF.

V is TRBV28 and J is TRBJ2-7, with 13 bases fitting TRBD2. Germline CDR1 and CDR2: MDHEN and SYDVKM. Unmatched junction bases numbered 7, after V lost 3 bases and J lost 11 bases. The CDR3 consists of 14 residues. The CDR3 nucleotides read TGTGCCAGCAGTTTTGGACTAGCGGGAGTCCGAAAGTACTTC. Translating gives CASSFGLAGVRKYF.

This sequence joins TRBV9 and TRBJ2-3; 7 positions match TRBD1. V shed 3 bases, J shed 1 base, and the junction held 11 bases outside the gene matches. Germline CDR1 reads SGDLS; CDR2 reads YYNGEE. There are 17 residues in the CDR3. The CDR3 DNA reads as TGTGCCAGCAGCGCAAGAACAGGGGTGGTGGGCACAGATACGCAGTATTTT. As protein: CASSARTGVVGTDTQYF.

In DNA, the CDR3 is TGTGCCAGCAGCGTAGGGGACAGCTATGGCTACACCTTC. Protein product: CASSVGDSYGYTF. The V and J genes are TRBV9 and TRBJ1-2, with 7 nucleotides matching TRBD1. V shed 0 bases, J shed 4 bases, and the junction held 0 bases outside the gene matches. This CDR3 has 13 residues. Germline CDR1 reads SGDLS; CDR2 reads YYNGEE. Full variable domain (rest looked up from reference TRBV9 and TRBJ1-2): DSGVTQTPKHLITATGQRVTLRCSPRSGDLSVYWYQQSLDQGLQFLIQYYNGEERAKGNILERFSAQQFPDLHSELNLSSLELGDSALYFCASSVGDSYGYTFGSGTRLTVV.

The rearrangement uses TRBV29-1 and TRBJ2-3; 13 nucleotides match TRBD2. V dropped 4 bases and J dropped 1; count of bases not matched to a gene: 5. The CDR3 contains 16 residues. Germline V gene sequence: CDR1 SQVTM, CDR2 ANQGSEA. CDR3 bases: TGCAGCGTTGCTCGACTAGCGGGGGGCGGCACAGATACGCAGTATTTT. The encoded protein is CSVARLAGGGTDTQYF.

The chain links TRBV9 to TRBJ1-2, with 7 bases fitting TRBD1. Germline V gene sequence: CDR1 SGDLS, CDR2 YYNGEE. V shed 4 bases, J shed 4 bases, and the junction held 10 bases outside the gene matches. The CDR3 contains 15 residues. The CDR3 spells CASSLGTEKVYGYTF. CDR3 bases: TGTGCCAGCAGCCTCGGGACAGAAAAAGTCTATGGCTACACCTTC.

This chain uses TRBV10-2 with TRBJ2-1; D is perhaps TRBD1 (5 bases). Trimming took off 3 bases at V and 8 bases at J, with 5 bases between the two ends. The CDR3 consists of 11 residues. Germline CDR1 reads WSHSY; CDR2 reads SAAADI. CDR3 amino acids: CASSEGDEQFF. The CDR3 region has the DNA TGCGCCAGCAGTGAAGGGGATGAGCAGTTCTTC.

The chain employs TRBV7-3 and TRBJ2-1; 7 nucleotides line up with TRBD2. Germline CDR1 reads SGHTA; CDR2 reads FQGTGA. The CDR3 length is 15 residues. V was pared by 5 bases and J by 1 base, with 5 bases of the junction left unmatched. Here the CDR3 reads CASSLQRGSYNEQFF. The CDR3 DNA reads as TGTGCCAGCAGCCTCCAGCGGGGTTCCTACAATGAGCAGTTCTTC.

The rearrangement joins TRBV18 to TRBJ2-1; 10 positions match TRBD2. Germline CDR1 is KGHSH and CDR2 is LQKENI. The CDR3 has 18 residues. The V segment lost 3 bases and the J segment 2 bases; nucleotides outside the gene matches: 10. The CDR3 spells CASSPGMTGTSAYNEQFF. The DNA for the CDR3 is TGTGCCAGCTCACCGGGAATGACCGGGACTAGCGCCTACAATGAGCAGTTCTTC.

The V and J genes are TRBV27 and TRBJ2-1; TRBD2 agrees at 9 bases. The CDR3 spans 15 residues. V dropped 4 bases and J dropped 6; count of bases not matched to a gene: 7. Germline CDR1 and CDR2: MNHEY and SMNVEV (reference sequence). The CDR3 region is CASSSATSGRNEQFF. For the CDR3, the DNA is TGTGCCAGCAGTTCCGCGACTAGCGGACGCAATGAGCAGTTCTTC.

V gene TRBV2 combines with J gene TRBJ1-2; TRBD1 is a possible D gene (5 bases). This CDR3 is 15 amino acids long. Trimming removed 1 base from V and 2 bases from J, with 11 bases in between. Germline CDR1 is SNHLY and CDR2 is FYNNEI. The CDR3 here is CASSEGPGSNYGYTF. CDR3 DNA: TGTGCCAGCAGTGAAGGTCCAGGGTCAAACTATGGCTACACCTTC. Supplemented by reference TRBV2 and TRBJ1-2, the full variable domain reads EPEVTQTPSHQVTQMGQEVILRCVPISNHLYFYWYRQILGQKVEFLVSFYNNEISEKSEIFDDQFSVERPDGSNFTLKIRSTKLEDSAMYFCASSEGPGSNYGYTFGSGTRLTVV.

The chain recombines TRBV4-3 with TRBJ2-7; TRBD1 is a possible D gene (6 bases). CDR1 and CDR2 from the germline V gene are LGHNA and YSLEER. V lost 1 base to trimming and J lost 1 base, with 17 bases between them. CDR3 size: 17 residues. CDR3 sequence (DNA): TGCGCCAGCAGCCAAGCATCCCCCCTAGGGGGTTCCTACGAGCAGTACTTC. Translation gives CASSQASPLGGSYEQYF.

The V and J genes are TRBV6-5 and TRBJ1-3; no clear D gene. Trimming took 0 bases from V and 1 from J, leaving 10 bases between them. This CDR3 has 16 amino acids. The V gene's germline CDR1 is MNHEY and CDR2 SVGAGI. The CDR3 DNA is TGTGCCAGCAGTTACTCGAGGCGGGCGTCTGGAAACACCATATATTTT. Encoded protein: CASSYSRRASGNTIYF.